This T cell receptor beta chain was recorded in a study of control samples from healthy donors and cancer patients. Clones were read by immunoSEQ multiplex PCR, and TCRdb kept only the in-frame ones, dropping some. The table shows tens of thousands of clones, with about 85% occurring only once. The trim removed 5 bases at V and 4 bases at J, leaving 3 bases unmatched. The CDR3 runs 14 residues. Germline loops: CDR1 LNHDA, CDR2 SQIVND (reference sequence). This sequence originates from a man aged 25 to 45 in good health. The chain employs TRBV19 and TRBJ2-1, with 9 bases matching TRBD1. Sequences were obtained from blood. CDR3 residues: CASSVDRGYNEQFF. CDR3 DNA sequence: TGTGCCAGTAGTGTGGACAGGGGATACAATGAGCAGTTCTTC. Drawing the rest from reference TRBV19 and TRBJ2-1, the complete variable domain is DGGITQSPKYLFRKEGQNVTLSCEQNLNHDAMYWYRQDPGQGLRLIYYSQIVNDFQKGDIAEGYSVSREKKESFPLTVTSAQKNPTAFYLCASSVDRGYNEQFFGPGTRLTVL.